These T cell receptor beta chains were read from a single sample in a study of PD-1 blockade in classical Hodgkin lymphoma. Produced via immunoSEQ multiplex PCR; TCRdb's table is partial and in-frame only. The sample lists 25,000 to 35,000 clones, roughly 78% occurring once. Specimen: peripheral blood mononuclear cells (PBMCs), collected before the fourth cycle of nivolumab. These receptors were collected from a human donor with classical Hodgkin lymphoma. The CDR3 runs from the conserved cysteine through the conserved F or W. A D gene is named only where the DNA matches it firmly. Rows give clone size only sometimes, using once, few, many, or a class for an expanded clone.

abundance: .
v_gene: TRBV5-1
j_gene: TRBJ2-3
d_gene: .
CDR3aa: CASRGRAGTSDTQYF
CDR3nt: TGCGCCAGCAGGGGGCGGGCCGGGACGTCGGATACGCAGTATTTT

abundance: .
v_gene: TRBV10-3
j_gene: TRBJ2-5
d_gene: .
CDR3aa: CAIAVQGSETQYF
CDR3nt: TGTGCCATCGCGGTACAGGGCAGTGAGACCCAGTACTTC

abundance: .
v_gene: TRBV28
j_gene: TRBJ2-7
d_gene: .
CDR3aa: CASSLVTIGGTYEQYF
CDR3nt: TGTGCCAGCAGTTTAGTTACGATAGGGGGGACCTACGAGCAGTACTTC

abundance: .
v_gene: TRBV6-6
j_gene: TRBJ2-7
d_gene: TRBD2
CDR3aa: CASSSSSGSLYEQYF
CDR3nt: TGTGCCAGCAGTTCCTCTAGCGGGAGTCTCTACGAGCAGTACTTC

abundance: .
v_gene: TRBV4-2
j_gene: TRBJ2-5
d_gene: .
CDR3aa: CASSQDSWAFQTQQETQYF
CDR3nt: TGTGCCAGCAGCCAAGATTCATGGGCGTTTCAGACACAGCAAGAGACCCAGTACTTC

abundance: .
v_gene: TRBV9
j_gene: TRBJ2-5
d_gene: TRBD2
CDR3aa: CASSVAAGAQLQETQYF
CDR3nt: TGTGCCAGCAGCGTAGCGGCGGGAGCACAGCTACAAGAGACCCAGTACTTC

abundance: few
v_gene: TRBV9
j_gene: TRBJ2-1
d_gene: TRBD1
CDR3aa: CASSGQGTTLNEQFF
CDR3nt: TGTGCCAGCAGCGGACAGGGGACGACCCTCAATGAGCAGTTCTTC

abundance: .
v_gene: TRBV6-1
j_gene: TRBJ2-1
d_gene: TRBD1
CDR3aa: CASSVRDRVVNNEQFF
CDR3nt: TGTGCCAGCAGTGTAAGGGACAGGGTAGTAAACAATGAGCAGTTCTTC

abundance: .
v_gene: TRBV18
j_gene: TRBJ2-5
d_gene: TRBD2
CDR3aa: CASSPRRGLLGSETQYF
CDR3nt: TGTGCCAGCTCACCACGGCGGGGGTTATTAGGATCGGAGACCCAGTACTTC

abundance: .
v_gene: TRBV6-6
j_gene: TRBJ1-4
d_gene: .
CDR3aa: CASSLTWLKLFF
CDR3nt: TGTGCCAGCAGTCTTACGTGGTTAAAACTGTTTTTT

abundance: .
v_gene: TRBV10-3
j_gene: TRBJ2-3
d_gene: .
CDR3aa: CAISEWGDTQYF
CDR3nt: TGTGCCATCAGTGAGTGGGGAGATACGCAGTATTTT

abundance: .
v_gene: TRBV19
j_gene: TRBJ2-5
d_gene: TRBD2
CDR3aa: CASSSRGLAGGETQYF
CDR3nt: TGTGCCAGTAGTTCAAGGGGACTAGCGGGAGGGGAGACCCAGTACTTC

abundance: once
v_gene: TRBV6-6
j_gene: TRBJ1-4
d_gene: .
CDR3aa: CASSYRVNEKLFF
CDR3nt: TGTGCCAGCAGTTATAGGGTTAATGAAAAACTGTTTTTT

abundance: .
v_gene: TRBV28
j_gene: TRBJ2-6
d_gene: .
CDR3aa: CASSKTGTGASGANVLTF
CDR3nt: TGTGCCAGCAGTAAGACCGGGACGGGAGCCTCTGGGGCCAACGTCCTGACTTTC

abundance: .
v_gene: TRBV5-6
j_gene: TRBJ2-7
d_gene: .
CDR3aa: CASSLDGGTRNYEQYF
CDR3nt: TGTGCCAGCAGCTTGGATGGTGGGACAAGGAATTACGAGCAGTACTTC

abundance: .
v_gene: TRBV18
j_gene: TRBJ1-2
d_gene: TRBD1
CDR3aa: CASSPPSQGANIYGYTF
CDR3nt: TGTGCCAGCTCACCACCGTCGCAGGGGGCAAATATCTATGGCTACACCTTC

abundance: .
v_gene: TRBV6-5
j_gene: TRBJ1-1
d_gene: .
CDR3aa: CASSVTASTEAFF
CDR3nt: TGTGCCAGCAGTGTAACGGCCAGCACTGAAGCTTTCTTT

abundance: once
v_gene: TRBV5-1
j_gene: TRBJ2-7
d_gene: TRBD2
CDR3aa: CASSVTSGTYEQYF
CDR3nt: TGCGCCAGCAGCGTAACTAGCGGAACCTACGAGCAGTACTTC

abundance: .
v_gene: TRBV7-9
j_gene: TRBJ1-1
d_gene: .
CDR3aa: CASSAKTVGEAFF
CDR3nt: TGTGCCAGCAGCGCGAAGACAGTTGGTGAAGCTTTCTTT

abundance: .
v_gene: TRBV10-3
j_gene: TRBJ1-1
d_gene: TRBD1
CDR3aa: CAISDYSAGGNTEAFF
CDR3nt: TGTGCCATCAGTGATTATTCTGCAGGGGGGAACACTGAAGCTTTCTTT

abundance: .
v_gene: TRBV7-6
j_gene: TRBJ2-1
d_gene: .
CDR3aa: CASSNNDRWAPDEQFF
CDR3nt: TGTGCCAGCAGCAACAATGACAGATGGGCACCGGATGAGCAGTTCTTC

abundance: .
v_gene: TRBV7-6
j_gene: TRBJ2-7
d_gene: TRBD2
CDR3aa: CASSIGTSGTYEQYF
CDR3nt: TGTGCCAGCAGCATAGGGACTAGCGGAACATACGAGCAGTACTTC

abundance: .
v_gene: TRBV19
j_gene: TRBJ2-4
d_gene: TRBD1
CDR3aa: CASRTTGGGKNIQYF
CDR3nt: TGTGCCAGTAGGACTACAGGGGGCGGCAAAAACATTCAGTACTTC

abundance: .
v_gene: TRBV4-1
j_gene: TRBJ2-5
d_gene: TRBD1
CDR3aa: CASSQTGTGGIETQYF
CDR3nt: TGCGCCAGCAGCCAAACCGGGACAGGGGGGATAGAGACCCAGTACTTC

abundance: .
v_gene: TRBV2
j_gene: TRBJ2-7
d_gene: .
CDR3aa: CASSVGSSYEQYF
CDR3nt: TGTGCCAGCAGTGTCGGAAGCTCCTACGAGCAGTACTTC

abundance: .
v_gene: TRBV5-3
j_gene: TRBJ2-3
d_gene: .
CDR3aa: CARSLKWGTDTQYF
CDR3nt: TGTGCCAGAAGCTTGAAATGGGGCACAGATACGCAGTATTTT

abundance: .
v_gene: TRBV10-3
j_gene: TRBJ1-1
d_gene: .
CDR3aa: CAISGTKTNTEAFF
CDR3nt: TGTGCCATCAGTGGTACAAAAACGAACACTGAAGCTTTCTTT

abundance: .
v_gene: TRBV6-1
j_gene: TRBJ2-7
d_gene: TRBD2
CDR3aa: CASSDQGLAGLEQYF
CDR3nt: TGTGCCAGCAGTGACCAGGGACTAGCGGGACTCGAGCAGTACTTC

abundance: .
v_gene: TRBV5-1
j_gene: TRBJ2-1
d_gene: .
CDR3aa: CASSSRALGNEQFF
CDR3nt: TGCGCCAGCAGCAGCCGGGCCCTGGGGAATGAGCAGTTCTTC

abundance: .
v_gene: TRBV19
j_gene: TRBJ1-2
d_gene: .
CDR3aa: CASSIRTGQNNYGYTF
CDR3nt: TGTGCCAGTAGTATCCGAACGGGACAAAACAACTATGGCTACACCTTC

abundance: .
v_gene: TRBV2
j_gene: TRBJ2-1
d_gene: .
CDR3aa: CASSEALRTPEQFF
CDR3nt: TGTGCCAGCAGTGAAGCGCTTCGGACTCCCGAGCAGTTCTTC